These 17 T cell receptor beta chains were sequenced from one sample in a study of T cells in Graves' hyperthyroidism and ophthalmopathy. TCR beta CDR3 regions were amplified from RNA. Carried out on the TCR CDR3, a first-round RT-PCR used the HTBI primer set. TCRdb independently ran MiXCR on the multiplex PCR reads; one entry per CDR3 protein. The sample has 370,000 or so distinct CDR3 sequences, 13% seen once. The material sequenced was blood. Receptors were obtained from a man aged 30 to 39 with Graves' hyperthyroidism that later progressed to Graves' ophthalmopathy.

This clonotype was counted at least ten times. The CDR3: CAISERGTGPNEQFF. The CDR3 nucleotides are TGTGCCATCAGTGAACGAGGGACAGGGCCCAATGAGCAGTTCTTC. This sequence joins TRBV10-3 and TRBJ2-1; 9 bases match TRBD1. J lost 6 bases, V lost 3 bases, and 6 bases had no gene match. The CDR3 runs 15 residues. Germline V gene data show CDR1 as ENHRY and CDR2 as SYGVKD.

This clonotype came up a few times. The rearrangement uses TRBV7-2 and TRBJ2-7; D is tentatively TRBD1 or TRBD2 (5 bases each). Looked up from germline, CDR1 is SGHTA and CDR2 is FQGNSA. The CDR3 has 15 amino acids. V lost 5 bases to trimming and J lost 3 bases, with 17 bases between them. The CDR3 spells CASSLGPQTHYEQYF. The DNA for the CDR3 is TGTGCCAGCAGCCTGGGACCCCAGACCCACTACGAGCAGTACTTC.

The gene calls are TRBV29-1 and TRBJ2-1, with 10 bases matching TRBD2. Germline assignment: CDR1 SQVTM and CDR2 ANQGSEA. J gave up 4 bases and V 3 bases, and 9 bases lay outside the gene matches. This CDR3 has 16 amino acids. This CDR3 reads CSVDVAGGYTYNEQFF. The CDR3 DNA follows: TGCAGCGTTGACGTAGCGGGGGGCTACACTTACAATGAGCAGTTCTTC.

This clonotype was detected ten times or more. This chain links TRBV5-5 with TRBJ2-7; D is ambiguous. The CDR3 is made up of 14 amino acids. Trimming took off 1 base at V and 2 bases at J, with 10 bases between the two ends. Germline V gene data show CDR1 as SGHKS and CDR2 as YYEKEE (reference sequence). CDR3 nucleotide sequence: TGTGCCAGCAGCTTGAAATACGAGCCCTACGAGCAGTACTTC. Amino acids: CASSLKYEPYEQYF.

Note on this clonotype: Since a much larger clone is just one base distant, this may be a read error. The J gene is TRBJ2-5, the V gene TRBV2, with 7 positions matching TRBD1. Per the germline V gene, CDR1 is SNHLY and CDR2 is FYNNEI. This CDR3 is 14 amino acids long. The CDR3 DNA reads TGTACCAGCAGTGAAATGGGACAGAAAGAGACCCAGTACTTC. The encoded protein is CTSSEMGQKETQYF.

This clonotype was observed many times. The chain carries TRBV20-1 and TRBJ2-7; TRBD1 aligns across 10 bases. The CDR3 contains 18 residues. Germline V lookup: CDR1 DFQATT, CDR2 SNEGSKA (reference sequence). V was clipped by 0 bases and J by 4 bases; unmatched bases: 15. The CDR3: CSARDYRRRDRGGYEQYF. The CDR3 coding sequence is TGCAGTGCTAGAGATTACAGGAGGAGGGACAGGGGCGGGTACGAGCAGTACTTC.

The V call is TRBV18, the J call TRBJ2-7, with TRBD1 matching 8 bases. Germline values: CDR1 KGHSH, CDR2 LQKENI. Trimming took 3 bases from V and 0 from J; bases not matched to a gene: 1. The CDR3 covers 14 residues. In DNA, the CDR3 is TGTGCCAGCTCACCGGGACAGGCCTCCTACGAGCAGTACTTC. It translates to CASSPGQASYEQYF.

This clonotype was seen ten or more times. This chain uses TRBV5-1 with TRBJ2-7; 8 nucleotides agree with TRBD1. Germline lookup yields CDR1 SGHRS and CDR2 YFSETQ. The CDR3 loop spans 14 amino acids. V lost 0 bases, J lost 4 bases, and 3 bases stayed unmatched. CDR3 nucleotide sequence: TGCGCCAGCAGCTTGGATGGACAGGGATACGAGCAGTACTTC. Translating it yields CASSLDGQGYEQYF.

The V call is TRBV20-1, the J call TRBJ2-7, with 10 bases identical to TRBD1. In germline, CDR1 is DFQATT, CDR2 SNEGSKA (reference sequence). V was pared by 0 bases and J by 7 bases, with 9 bases of the junction left unmatched. The CDR3 contains 15 residues. The CDR3 region is CSARDLRQGAREQYF. The DNA of the CDR3 is TGCAGTGCTAGAGACTTACGACAGGGGGCGAGGGAGCAGTACTTC.

This clonotype occurred many times. The chain recombines TRBV5-1 with TRBJ2-7; D is undetermined. The germline V and J ends were trimmed by 3 bases and 2 bases, with 9 bases remaining between them. Per the germline V gene, CDR1 is SGHRS and CDR2 is YFSETQ. This CDR3 is built from 13 residues. Here the CDR3 reads CASSSQATYEQYF. As DNA, the CDR3 is TGCGCCAGCAGCTCGCAGGCGACCTACGAGCAGTACTTC. Looking up the rest from reference TRBV5-1 and TRBJ2-7 gives the full variable domain: KAGVTQTPRYLIKTRGQQVTLSCSPISGHRSVSWYQQTPGQGLQFLFEYFSETQRNKGNFPGRFSGRQFSNSRSEMNVSTLELGDSALYLCASSSQATYEQYFGPGTRLTVT.

This clonotype was detected ten times or more. CDR3 DNA sequence: TGTGCCAGCAGTTACCCGACAGGGGGGACTGAAGCTTTCTTT. Translation: CASSYPTGGTEAFF. The chain employs TRBV6-5 and TRBJ1-1, with TRBD1 matching over 9 bases. Germline values: CDR1 MNHEY, CDR2 SVGAGI. The CDR3 length is 14 residues. V lost 2 bases to trimming and J lost 5 bases; unmatched junction nucleotides: 3.

This clonotype was detected many times. The chain combines TRBV28 with TRBJ2-3; 9 nucleotides align to TRBD2. CDR3 size: 14 residues. The V segment lost 5 bases and the J segment 4 bases; nucleotides outside the gene matches: 4. Germline V CDR1 and CDR2: MDHEN, SYDVKM. Here the CDR3 DNA reads TGTGCCAGCAGTAAGCGGGGGGCTGCAGATACGCAGTATTTT. Its translation is CASSKRGAADTQYF.

This clonotype was counted many times. The rearrangement joins TRBV28 to TRBJ1-2; D not resolved. This CDR3 region has 13 residues. V lost 6 bases to trimming and J lost 5 bases, with 13 bases between them. CDR1 and CDR2 from the germline V gene are MDHEN and SYDVKM. The DNA for the CDR3 is TGTGCCAGCAGGGCCTCTGTTCTTTATGGCTACACCTTC. It codes for CASRASVLYGYTF.

This clonotype was seen at least ten times. The gene calls are TRBV7-9 and TRBJ2-6; D is undetermined. Trimming cost V 3 bases and J 1 base, with 10 bases left between them. Germline V gives CDR1 SEHNR, CDR2 FQNEAQ (reference sequence). This CDR3 has 16 residues. CDR3 amino acids: CASSFGSGSGANVLTF. For the CDR3, the DNA is TGTGCCAGCAGCTTCGGGTCCGGGTCTGGGGCCAACGTCCTGACTTTC.

This clonotype was seen a few times. The chain combines TRBV5-1 with TRBJ1-2; D perhaps matches TRBD1 (5 bases). V was clipped by 0 bases and J by 5 bases, with 14 bases between them. CDR1 is SGHRS, CDR2 YFSETQ, per germline. The CDR3 contains 15 residues. CDR3 sequence: CASSLASDSGYGYTF. CDR3 bases: TGCGCCAGCAGCTTGGCCTCTGATTCAGGGTATGGCTACACCTTC.

This clonotype has a count of ten or more. The chain is built from TRBV7-9 and TRBJ1-4, with 7 positions matching TRBD1. The CDR3 totals 16 residues. Germline CDR1 reads SEHNR; CDR2 reads FQNEAQ (reference sequence). V shed 5 bases and J 3 bases; nucleotides not matched to a gene: 9. The CDR3 sequence is CASSLDRVAANEKLFF. CDR3 DNA sequence: TGTGCCAGCAGCCTTGACAGGGTAGCAGCTAATGAAAAACTGTTTTTT. Drawing the rest from reference TRBV7-9 and TRBJ1-4, the complete variable domain is DTGVSQNPRHKITKRGQNVTFRCDPISEHNRLYWYRQTLGQGPEFLTYFQNEAQLEKSRLLSDRFSAERPKGSFSTLEIQRTEQGDSAMYLCASSLDRVAANEKLFFGSGTQLSVL.

The genes are TRBV6-1 and TRBJ1-1; no clear D gene. CDR1 and CDR2 from the germline V gene are MNHNS and SASEGT. V lost 8 bases, J lost 0 bases, and 10 bases lay in between. The CDR3 is 13 residues long. CDR3: CASWREVNTEAFF. In DNA, the CDR3 is TGTGCCAGCTGGAGGGAAGTGAACACTGAAGCTTTCTTT.